A selection of T cell receptor beta chains follows, all from one sample in a study of T cell changes during pregnancy in multiple sclerosis. The assay was immunoSEQ multiplex PCR, and TCRdb's table has in-frame clones only and misses some. The sample includes around 65,000 clones, approximately 91% of them seen just once. The sequencing used peripheral blood, collected in the first trimester of pregnancy. The receptors stem from a female donor with multiple sclerosis, enrolled in a pregnancy study. Both conserved end residues are part of each CDR3. D genes are given only for firm matches. Size tells how often a clone was seen (once, few, many) or the class of an expanded clone, and some rows leave it out.

size: once; J: TRBJ1-2; V: TRBV28; D: NA; DNA: TGTGCCAGCAGTAGGACAGCTACATATGGCTACACCTTC; CDR3: CASSRTATYGYTF
size: few; J: TRBJ1-1; V: TRBV7-3; D: NA; DNA: TGTGCCAGCAGCTCACAGGGTGACACTGAAGCTTTCTTT; CDR3: CASSSQGDTEAFF
size: NA; J: TRBJ1-2; V: TRBV7-2; D: NA; DNA: TGTGCCAGCAGCTTCCCCGGGGGGAACTATGGCTACACCTTC; CDR3: CASSFPGGNYGYTF
size: NA; J: TRBJ2-7; V: TRBV5-4; D: TRBD1; DNA: TGTGCCAGCAGCCGGACAGGGGACTACGAGCAGTACTTC; CDR3: CASSRTGDYEQYF
size: NA; J: TRBJ1-1; V: TRBV30; D: NA; DNA: TGTGCCTGGAATTTTGGGGCAGGAGCGGGTGAAGCTTTCTTT; CDR3: CAWNFGAGAGEAFF
size: NA; J: TRBJ2-2; V: TRBV19; D: TRBD1; DNA: TGTGCCAGTGCAGGGACAGGGCTCACCGGGGAGCTGTTTTTT; CDR3: CASAGTGLTGELFF
size: NA; J: TRBJ2-3; V: TRBV7-9; D: NA; DNA: TGTGCCAGCAGGGGCCCACTGAGCACAGATACGCAGTATTTT; CDR3: CASRGPLSTDTQYF
size: NA; J: TRBJ2-7; V: TRBV5-5; D: TRBD1; DNA: TGTGCCAGCAGCTTGGTGCAGGGGGCCGCCGAGCAGTACTTC; CDR3: CASSLVQGAAEQYF
size: many; J: TRBJ2-7; V: TRBV6-1; D: NA; DNA: TGTGCCAGCAGTGGGGACACCCATTCTTACTTC; CDR3: CASSGDTHSYF
size: NA; J: TRBJ2-3; V: TRBV10-3; D: TRBD2; DNA: TGTGCCATCTCCGGGACTAGCGGGAGGGTTGGAGATACGCAGTATTTT; CDR3: CAISGTSGRVGDTQYF
size: NA; J: TRBJ2-3; V: TRBV29-1; D: TRBD2; DNA: TGCAGCGTTGAAGGAGGGGCGGGGGCAGATACGCAGTATTTT; CDR3: CSVEGGAGADTQYF
size: NA; J: TRBJ2-4; V: TRBV4-1; D: NA; DNA: TGCGCCAGCAGCCAAGATGGCAGAGGAGCCAAAAACATTCAGTACTTC; CDR3: CASSQDGRGAKNIQYF
size: NA; J: TRBJ2-7; V: TRBV11-2; D: TRBD1; DNA: TGTGCCAGCACCCGGACAGGAGGCGAGCAGTACTTC; CDR3: CASTRTGGEQYF
size: NA; J: TRBJ2-7; V: TRBV4-3; D: TRBD1; DNA: TGCGCCAGCAGCCAATACTGGACAGGGGTATCGGAATCCTACGAGCAGTACTTC; CDR3: CASSQYWTGVSESYEQYF
size: NA; J: TRBJ2-1; V: TRBV7-6; D: NA; DNA: TGTGCCAGCAGCTCCCCACAGGGCCCTTCCTACAATGAGCAGTTCTTC; CDR3: CASSSPQGPSYNEQFF
size: NA; J: TRBJ2-1; V: TRBV7-9; D: NA; DNA: TGTGCCAGCAGCTCTATCGACAGGCCCTCCTACAATGAGCAGTTCTTC; CDR3: CASSSIDRPSYNEQFF
size: once; J: TRBJ2-2; V: TRBV5-4; D: NA; DNA: TGTGCCAGCAGTAGTTACAGCAACACCGGGGAGCTGTTTTTT; CDR3: CASSSYSNTGELFF
size: NA; J: TRBJ2-7; V: TRBV4-1; D: NA; DNA: TGCGCCAGCAGCCAAGAGAGGGCTACTCACTACGAGCAGTACTTC; CDR3: CASSQERATHYEQYF
size: NA; J: TRBJ1-1; V: TRBV19; D: NA; DNA: TGTGCCAGTAGGGGCCCGCTGACTGAAGCTTTCTTT; CDR3: CASRGPLTEAFF
size: NA; J: TRBJ2-4; V: TRBV5-6; D: NA; DNA: TGTGCCAGCAGCTCGGGACTGCTAGCCAAAAACATTCAGTACTTC; CDR3: CASSSGLLAKNIQYF
size: NA; J: TRBJ2-2; V: TRBV6-1; D: NA; DNA: TGTGCCAGCAGTGAAGTATTAGACACCGGGGAGCTGTTTTTT; CDR3: CASSEVLDTGELFF
size: few; J: TRBJ1-5; V: TRBV5-3; D: NA; DNA: TGTGCCAGAAGCTTGGGGTGTTGGGGACGTCCGGGAGGGGTTAGTGATCAGCCCCAGCATTTT; CDR3: CARSLGCWGRPGGVSDQPQHF
size: NA; J: TRBJ2-7; V: TRBV7-2; D: NA; DNA: TGTGCCAGCAGCCAAGTTTCGACAGGTCCGGTTGTACTGTACTTC; CDR3: CASSQVSTGPVVLYF
size: NA; J: TRBJ2-5; V: TRBV10-1; D: NA; DNA: TGCGCCAGCAGTGAGTCCGGAGGTACCCAGTACTTC; CDR3: CASSESGGTQYF
size: NA; J: TRBJ2-5; V: TRBV7-7; D: TRBD2; DNA: TGTGCCAGCAGCTTAGGGGTTAGCGGGAGGACAGAGACCCAGTACTTC; CDR3: CASSLGVSGRTETQYF
size: NA; J: TRBJ2-7; V: TRBV9; D: TRBD1; DNA: TGTGCCAGCAGCCTGTGGGACAGCTCCTACGAGCAGTACTTC; CDR3: CASSLWDSSYEQYF
size: NA; J: TRBJ2-7; V: TRBV27; D: TRBD1; DNA: TGTGCCAGCAGTTTCTTAGGGACAGCTTACGAGCAGTACTTC; CDR3: CASSFLGTAYEQYF
size: NA; J: TRBJ2-5; V: TRBV15; D: NA; DNA: TGTGCCACCGGCAGGACACATCAGTACCAAGAGACCCAGTACTTC; CDR3: CATGRTHQYQETQYF
size: NA; J: TRBJ2-3; V: TRBV5-1; D: TRBD2; DNA: TGCGCCAGCAGCTTGGGGGGCGGGAGCGCAGATACGCAGTATTTT; CDR3: CASSLGGGSADTQYF
size: NA; J: TRBJ2-2; V: TRBV28; D: TRBD1; DNA: TGTGCCAGCGGTACAGGGGGCTCATCGAACACCGGGGAGCTGTTTTTT; CDR3: CASGTGGSSNTGELFF
size: NA; J: TRBJ2-3; V: TRBV10-1; D: TRBD2; DNA: TGCGCCAGCAGTGAGTCGGGACTAGCGGGGTCCCGGGATACGCAGTATTTT; CDR3: CASSESGLAGSRDTQYF
size: few; J: TRBJ2-2; V: TRBV19; D: TRBD1; DNA: TGTGCCAGTAGTATGGGGGACAGGGTGGACACCGGGGAGCTGTTTTTT; CDR3: CASSMGDRVDTGELFF